These T cell receptor beta chains were read from a single sample in a study of regulatory T cells in long-lasting Graves disease. TCRdb reprocessed the multiplex PCR reads via MiXCR and lists one record per CDR3 protein. The sample shows 350,000 to 550,000 distinct CDR3 sequences, around 13% of them seen only once. This sample was shared with a second study, whose subject was T cells in Graves' hyperthyroidism and ophthalmopathy.

This sample comprised peripheral blood mononuclear cells (PBMCs), obtained at new diagnosis, from a patient treated with antithyroid drugs. These receptors all stem from a woman in her 50s with Graves disease. Each CDR3 is given with its conserved first and last residue. D genes are given only for firm matches. The size entry is marked missing in some rows and otherwise reads once, few, many or a size class.

clone size,J gene,V gene,D gene,CDR3 protein,CDR3 DNA
.,TRBJ2-1,TRBV24-1,.,CATSPTSVGNEQFF,TGTGCCACCAGTCCTACCTCGGTCGGTAATGAGCAGTTCTTC
few,TRBJ1-2,TRBV19,.,CASSPTGFSGYTF,TGTGCCAGTAGTCCAACAGGATTTTCTGGCTACACCTTC
.,TRBJ2-7,TRBV9,.,CASSVGPDTSFEQYF,TGTGCCAGCAGCGTAGGCCCGGACACTTCTTTCGAGCAGTACTTC
.,TRBJ1-3,TRBV7-2,.,CASSLQGLISSGNTIYF,TGTGCCAGCAGCTTACAGGGCTTGATAAGCTCTGGAAACACCATATATTTT
many,TRBJ2-5,TRBV20-1,.,CSARDDGGRSRGTQYF,TGCAGTGCTAGAGATGACGGGGGCAGGTCAAGGGGGACCCAGTACTTC
.,TRBJ2-1,TRBV20-1,TRBD2,CSARAASGRVNEQFF,TGCAGTGCTAGAGCGGCTAGCGGGAGGGTCAATGAGCAGTTCTTC
.,TRBJ1-6,TRBV18,.,CASSPQWSAGGNNSPLHF,TGTGCCAGCTCACCACAGTGGAGTGCGGGAGGAAATAATTCACCCCTCCACTTT
.,TRBJ2-1,TRBV6-2/TRBV6-3,.,CASSYGGIRYNEQFF,TGTGCCAGCAGTTACGGCGGGATAAGGTACAATGAGCAGTTCTTC
.,TRBJ2-7,TRBV4-1,.,CASSQVGRYEQYF,TGCGCCAGCAGCCAAGTAGGGAGATACGAGCAGTACTTC
.,TRBJ2-2,TRBV9,TRBD2,CASSSASGRGTGELFF,TGTGCCAGCAGCTCCGCTAGCGGGAGGGGGACCGGGGAGCTGTTTTTT
.,TRBJ2-2,TRBV3-1,TRBD2,CASSPRRLAGDANTGELFF,TGTGCCAGCAGCCCCCGTAGACTAGCGGGAGACGCGAACACCGGGGAGCTGTTTTTT
.,TRBJ1-2,TRBV30,.,CAWSLSWGRDGYAF,TGTGCCTGGAGTCTAAGTTGGGGGCGGGATGGCTACGCCTTC
.,TRBJ1-6,TRBV5-1,TRBD1,CARAGRTGGGNSPLHF,TGCGCCAGAGCGGGCCGGACAGGGGGTGGGAATTCACCCCTCCACTTT
many,TRBJ2-3,TRBV7-9,.,CASSGHWGAYTQYF,TGTGCCAGCAGCGGACACTGGGGAGCTTATACGCAGTATTTT
few,TRBJ2-1,TRBV7-2,.,CASSLETGLREQFF,TGTGCCAGCAGCTTAGAAACGGGTCTGAGGGAGCAGTTCTTC
.,TRBJ2-1,TRBV19,TRBD2,CASSIIGTSTGNEQFF,TGTGCCAGTAGTATAATTGGGACTAGCACGGGCAATGAGCAGTTCTTC